The 12 T cell receptor beta chains below were found in one sample sequenced in a study of shared clonotypes between healthy human individuals (dated by TCRdb to about 2020). The library was built by means of the immunoSEQ multiplex PCR assay. What TCRdb holds here is the immuneACCESS table cut down to in-frame rearrangements. Part of the clones is not present; checked against another copy, under half of the missing clones reflect an unresolved V gene, and the others are unexplained. A total of 2 million to 2.5 million clones appear in this sample, 85% to 95% of them only once. The top ten clones comprise about 0.39% of the sample. Input material: naive CD4+ T cells from PBMCs. The sample's cell subset or site label is to be understood as: CD45RA+ positively selected. The receptors were sampled from a man younger than 35 in good health. Some clones in this sample may be carry-over from other donors' samples.

The V and J genes are TRBV2 and TRBJ1-1; TRBD1 aligns across 8 bases. Germline V gene sequence: CDR1 SNHLY, CDR2 FYNNEI. The CDR3 contains 13 residues. The ends lost 6 bases at V and 4 bases at J; junction bases unmatched: 4. CDR3 sequence reads: CASRDRVGTEAFF. The CDR3 DNA reads as TGTGCCAGCAGGGACAGGGTTGGCACTGAAGCTTTCTTT.

V and J are TRBV6-5 and TRBJ2-1, with D possibly TRBD2 on 5 matching bases. The CDR3 is made up of 16 amino acids. With 4 bases removed from V and 2 bases from J, the gap between germline ends came to 15 bases. Looked up from germline, CDR1 is MNHEY and CDR2 is SVGAGI. CDR3 amino acids: CASSSEGERTYNEQFF. The DNA of the CDR3 is TGTGCCAGCAGTTCCGAGGGAGAGCGGACCTACAATGAGCAGTTCTTC.

The V and J genes are TRBV6-1 and TRBJ2-5, with D perhaps matching TRBD2 (6 bases). CDR1 and CDR2 (germline): MNHNS, SASEGT. Trimming left V 7 bases short and J 4 bases short, with 19 bases between. The CDR3 loop spans 15 amino acids. This chain's CDR3 is CASTLGGTDLETQYF. CDR3 nucleotides: TGTGCCAGCACTCTTGGCGGGACCGATTTAGAGACCCAGTACTTC.

As concerns this clone: Other DNA sequences in the sample encode the same CDR3. The CDR3 spells CASSFPGTGDYEQYF. CDR3 nucleotide sequence: TGTGCCAGCAGTTTCCCCGGGACAGGGGACTACGAGCAGTACTTC. J is TRBJ2-7 and V is TRBV28, with 10 bases aligning to TRBD1. V dropped 3 bases and J dropped 3; count of bases not matched to a gene: 5. The CDR3 is 15 residues long. Germline V CDR1 and CDR2: MDHEN, SYDVKM.

V usage is TRBV7-2 and J usage is TRBJ2-7, with D perhaps matching TRBD1 (6 bases). V dropped 3 bases and J dropped 2 bases, with 11 bases sitting between them. Germline values: CDR1 SGHTA, CDR2 FQGNSA. The CDR3 spans 14 residues. The CDR3 reads CASSFRDTTYEQYF. In DNA form, the CDR3 reads TGTGCCAGCAGCTTCCGGGACACAACCTACGAGCAGTACTTC.

This clone appeared a single time. The V call is TRBV7-2, the J call TRBJ1-2; no definite D call. CDR1 and CDR2 (germline): SGHTA, FQGNSA. V lost 1 base to trimming and J lost 8 bases, with 20 bases between them. The length of the CDR3 is 16 residues. The CDR3 bases are TGTGCCAGCAGCTTAGTAGGTTGGCAGACGGTCGGCGGCTACACCTTC. Amino acids: CASSLVGWQTVGGYTF.

The chain employs TRBV14 and TRBJ2-2; D is ambiguous. Trimming left V 1 base short and J 4 bases short, with 10 bases between. The germline CDR1 and CDR2 sequences are SGHDN and FVKESK. CDR3 length: 15 residues. The CDR3 nucleotides read TGTGCCAGCAGCCAAGTAGGCTTTGGCACCGGGGAGCTGTTTTTT. Its translation is CASSQVGFGTGELFF.

The chain employs TRBV5-1 and TRBJ2-1; D may correspond to TRBD1 or TRBD2 (5 bases each). The CDR3 extends over 14 amino acids. V was clipped by 0 bases and J by 2 bases, with 6 bases between them. Germline V CDR1 and CDR2: SGHRS, YFSETQ. CDR3 in DNA: TGCGCCAGCAGCTTGGGGGACCCCTACAATGAGCAGTTCTTC. As protein: CASSLGDPYNEQFF.

The chain combines TRBV29-1 with TRBJ2-1; TRBD1 aligns across 8 bases. This CDR3 comprises 16 residues. Trimming took 0 bases from V and 2 from J; bases not matched to a gene: 6. The V gene's germline CDR1 is SQVTM and CDR2 ANQGSEA. CDR3 DNA: TGCAGCGTTGAAGAGGACAGGGTCCCTCCCTACAATGAGCAGTTCTTC. Translation gives CSVEEDRVPPYNEQFF.

This chain connects TRBV5-6 to TRBJ2-2; D is possibly TRBD1 (7 bases). Germline assignment: CDR1 SGHDT and CDR2 YYEEEE. V lost 6 bases and J 0 bases, leaving 18 bases between the germline ends. This CDR3 region has 17 residues. The CDR3 protein is CASTRKGGQTNTGELFF. The DNA for the CDR3 is TGTGCCAGCACCCGGAAGGGGGGACAGACGAACACCGGGGAGCTGTTTTTT.

This clone was recorded once. The genes are TRBV5-1 and TRBJ1-3; D is undetermined. V dropped 4 bases and J dropped 9 bases, with 14 bases sitting between them. Germline V gene data show CDR1 as SGHRS and CDR2 as YFSETQ. The CDR3 runs 13 residues. The CDR3 loop reads CASSSRTESTIYF. In DNA form, the CDR3 reads TGCGCCAGCAGCAGCAGGACCGAGAGCACCATATATTTT.

The J gene is TRBJ2-7, the V gene TRBV7-9; TRBD1 matches 11 bases. Trimming took 0 bases from V and 10 from J; bases not matched to a gene: 5. The CDR3 covers 14 residues. Germline-derived CDR1 and CDR2 are SEHNR and FQNEAQ (reference sequence). The CDR3 coding sequence is TGTGCCAGCAGCTTAGCTTCTGGACAGGGGGCCCAGTACTTC. Its protein is CASSLASGQGAQYF.